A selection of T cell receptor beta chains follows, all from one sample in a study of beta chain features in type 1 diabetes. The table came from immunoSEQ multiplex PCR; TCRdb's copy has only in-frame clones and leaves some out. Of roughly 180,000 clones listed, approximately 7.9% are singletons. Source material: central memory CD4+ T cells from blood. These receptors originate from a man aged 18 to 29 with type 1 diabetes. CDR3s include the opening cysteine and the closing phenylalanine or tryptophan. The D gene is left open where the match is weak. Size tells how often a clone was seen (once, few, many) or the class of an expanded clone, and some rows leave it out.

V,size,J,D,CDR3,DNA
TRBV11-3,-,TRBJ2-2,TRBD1,CASSLRDSLTGELFF,TGTGCCAGCAGCTTAAGGGACAGTCTAACCGGGGAGCTGTTTTTT
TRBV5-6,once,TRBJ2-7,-,CASSLATGYYEQYF,TGTGCCAGCAGCTTGGCCACGGGTTACTACGAGCAGTACTTC
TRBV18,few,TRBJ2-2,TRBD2,CASSPFGGADTGELFF,TGTGCCAGCTCACCCTTCGGGGGGGCCGACACCGGGGAGCTGTTTTTT
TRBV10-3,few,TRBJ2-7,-,CAISDMFDEQYF,TGTGCCATCAGTGATATGTTTGACGAGCAGTACTTC
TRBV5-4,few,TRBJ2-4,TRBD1,CASSSGGDKNIQYF,TGTGCCAGCAGTTCAGGGGGTGACAAAAACATTCAGTACTTC
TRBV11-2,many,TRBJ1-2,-,CASNPGPSYGYTF,TGTGCCAGCAATCCGGGTCCTTCCTATGGCTACACCTTC
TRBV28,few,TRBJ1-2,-,CASSLADTPYGYTF,TGTGCCAGCAGCTTAGCGGACACGCCCTATGGCTACACCTTC
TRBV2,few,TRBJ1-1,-,CASSYSTEAFF,TGTGCCAGCAGTTACAGCACTGAAGCTTTCTTT
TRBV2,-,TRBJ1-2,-,CASSAEPRGWTYGYTF,TGTGCCAGCAGTGCGGAGCCGAGGGGGTGGACCTATGGCTACACCTTC
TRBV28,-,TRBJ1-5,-,CASSFPRRSSNQPQHF,TGTGCCAGCAGTTTCCCGCGGCGGAGTAGCAATCAGCCCCAGCATTTT
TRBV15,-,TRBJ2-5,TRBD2,CATSNAPGGDTQYF,TGTGCCACCAGCAATGCTCCGGGGGGGGACACCCAGTACTTC
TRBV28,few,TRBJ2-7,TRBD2,CASSLASGSYEQYF,TGTGCCAGCAGTTTAGCTAGCGGCTCCTACGAGCAGTACTTC
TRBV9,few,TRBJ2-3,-,CASSVQDTQYF,TGTGCCAGCAGCGTACAAGATACGCAGTATTTT
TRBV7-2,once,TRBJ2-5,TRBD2,CASSRTASGDYQETQYF,TGTGCCAGCAGCCGAACGGCTAGCGGAGATTATCAAGAGACCCAGTACTTC
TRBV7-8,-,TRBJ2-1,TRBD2,CASSGTSGGNEQFF,TGTGCCAGCAGCGGGACTAGCGGGGGCAATGAGCAGTTCTTC
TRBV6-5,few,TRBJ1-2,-,CASSYQGSDGYTF,TGTGCCAGCAGTTATCAGGGAAGTGATGGCTACACCTTC
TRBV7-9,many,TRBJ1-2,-,CASSSQGINYGYTF,TGTGCCAGCAGCTCTCAGGGGATTAACTATGGCTACACCTTC
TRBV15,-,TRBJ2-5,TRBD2,CATSRAAGEETQYF,TGTGCCACCAGCAGAGCGGCGGGGGAAGAGACCCAGTACTTC
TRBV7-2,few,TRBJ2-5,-,CASSFGQPQETQYF,TGTGCCAGCAGCTTCGGACAGCCCCAAGAGACCCAGTACTTC
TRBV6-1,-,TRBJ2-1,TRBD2,CASSEPGLASYNEQFF,TGTGCCAGCAGTGAACCGGGACTAGCGTCCTACAATGAGCAGTTCTTC
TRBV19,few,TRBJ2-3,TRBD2,CASSGRPTDTQYF,TGTGCCAGCAGCGGGAGGCCCACAGATACGCAGTATTTT
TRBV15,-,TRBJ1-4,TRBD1,CATSSRDRGEKLFF,TGTGCCACCAGCTCCCGGGACAGGGGCGAAAAACTGTTTTTT
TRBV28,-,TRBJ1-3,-,CASSLVGAAGNTIYF,TGTGCCAGCAGTTTAGTGGGGGCCGCAGGAAACACCATATATTTT
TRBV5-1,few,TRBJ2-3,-,CASSSGKPGRTDTQYF,TGCGCCAGCAGTTCGGGAAAGCCAGGACGCACAGATACGCAGTATTTT
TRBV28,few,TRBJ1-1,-,CASSSGGGRGTEAFF,TGTGCCAGCTCCTCCGGCGGGGGACGGGGGACTGAAGCTTTCTTT
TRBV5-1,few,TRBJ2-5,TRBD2,CASSGRGAGVGETQYF,TGCGCCAGCAGCGGGAGAGGAGCGGGAGTTGGCGAGACCCAGTACTTC
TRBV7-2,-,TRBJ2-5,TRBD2,CASSLLAGGLRAQYF,TGTGCCAGCAGCTTACTAGCGGGGGGACTCAGGGCCCAGTACTTC
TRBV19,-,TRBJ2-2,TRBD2,CASSNIRASGQTGELFF,TGTGCCAGTAGCAACATAAGGGCTAGCGGGCAGACCGGGGAGCTGTTTTTT
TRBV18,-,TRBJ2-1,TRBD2,CASSPTTSGYNEQFF,TGTGCCAGCTCACCAACGACTAGCGGATACAATGAGCAGTTCTTC
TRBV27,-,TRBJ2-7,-,CASRWAGTGSYEQYF,TGTGCCAGCCGCTGGGCCGGGACTGGCTCCTACGAGCAGTACTTC
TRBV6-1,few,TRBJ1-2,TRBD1,CASSSLGQGRWYTF,TGTGCCAGCAGTTCCCTGGGACAGGGGAGGTGGTACACCTTC